This T cell receptor (beta chain) came from a study of T cell responses to AZD1222 COVID-19 vaccine. Study information: Timing groups of about 4 and about 12 weeks for second doses were pooled. Whole-study findings and limits: Most donors were white British, females outnumbered males, and clonal diversity was possibly underestimated. Only six people who got AZD1222 tested seropositive at baseline.

Only in-frame clones appear in the TCRdb table, and some are missing; sequencing was by immunoSEQ multiplex PCR. The data show around 140,000 clones, roughly 90% seen once. V shed 0 bases and J shed 0 bases, with 8 bases lying between them. The CDR3 is made up of 15 amino acids. CDR1 is MNHEY and CDR2 is SVGEGT in the germline V gene. In this sample, this clone turned up a few times. Its antigen is currently unknown. Sequences were derived from peripheral blood, sampled on day 0 of AZD1222 vaccination. The sequence came from an adult in good health. J is TRBJ1-1 and V is TRBV6-2 or TRBV6-3; the D gene is possibly TRBD1 (6 bases). Written as DNA, the CDR3 is TGTGCCAGCAGTTACTCTGGACAGATGAACACTGAAGCTTTCTTT. Residues: CASSYSGQMNTEAFF.